Sequencing of this T cell receptor beta chain was carried out in a study of cytomegalovirus exposure and HLA in healthy donors. V gave up 7 bases and J gave up 1 base; unmatched junction bases: 4. CDR1 and CDR2 from the germline V gene are LNHNV and YYDKDF (reference sequence). CDR3 size: 15 residues. The donors were members of the validation cohort comprising 120 subjects, separate from the roughly 670-subject first cohort. Clones were read by immunoSEQ multiplex PCR, and TCRdb kept only the in-frame ones, dropping some. Among more than 90,000 clones listed, about nine tenths were seen once. Remarks on this clone: As yet, its antigen is unknown.

Findings of the study overall: Overall, 164 TCR beta chains were annotated as cytomegalovirus-associated. Accounts indicate the classifier identified cytomegalovirus status with strong specificity and sensitivity. Most observed TCR sequences were rare, whereas some public TCRs were detected in many donors.

V gene TRBV15 combines with J gene TRBJ2-2, with 9 bases aligning to TRBD1. Input material: PBMCs. This receptor was identified in a man between 18 and 35 years old in good health and CMV-seronegative. CDR3 sequence reads: CATTGTGRNTGELFF. CDR3 coding DNA: TGTGCCACCACCGGGACAGGGAGGAACACCGGGGAGCTGTTTTTT.